This is a list of T cell receptor beta chains from one sample in a study of blood T cell repertoires in COVID-19. Method: immunoSEQ multiplex PCR; TCRdb's copy keeps in-frame clones and lacks some. The table includes about 120,000 clones, 70% to 90% detected once. Sample: peripheral blood. The source is a woman of 80 years or more with acute or convalescent COVID-19. Each CDR3 is given with its conserved first and last residue. Fields, in order: V gene, J gene, CDR3 protein.

TRBV12-5	TRBJ2-3	CASGLIASGYTDTQYF
TRBV30	TRBJ1-2	CAWSSDRVNYGYTF
TRBV3-1/TRBV3-2	TRBJ2-1	CASSQGQTSGRRFF
TRBV20-1	TRBJ2-7	CSASPGGGGEQYF
TRBV28	TRBJ2-2	CASSFIAGAGGELFF
TRBV19	TRBJ1-5	CASSIDAGNNQPQHF
TRBV7-9	TRBJ2-3	CASSQGSTDTQYF
TRBV12-1	TRBJ1-1	CAGQVLMNTEAFF
TRBV9	TRBJ2-7	CASTQGANWDEQYF
TRBV5-1	TRBJ2-3	CASSLLAGGTTDTQYF
TRBV5-1	TRBJ1-3	CASSFTGGSGNTIYF
TRBV11-3	TRBJ2-2	CASSRGTSGSPGELFF
TRBV7-3	TRBJ2-1	CASSLGARFDEQFF
TRBV6-1	TRBJ2-3	CASSEARAGKQTDTQYF
TRBV4-2	TRBJ1-3	CASSRSLGSSGNTIYF
TRBV19	TRBJ2-1	CASTPPRGQGLYNEQFF
TRBV5-1	TRBJ1-2	CAPRAAGGRGDYGYTF
TRBV12-5	TRBJ2-2	CASGLVVPSGGRTGELFF
TRBV19	TRBJ1-6	CASSIAGQILPPLHF
TRBV7-9	TRBJ2-3	CASSLGGLAGVPSTDTQYF
TRBV9	TRBJ2-1	CASSVGWGGLAGVGSYNEQFF
TRBV5-1	TRBJ2-7	CASSLGGTGTYEQYF
TRBV2	TRBJ1-1	CASTLDRRTTEAFF
TRBV18	TRBJ1-2	CASSPRGQGAYGYTF
TRBV5-1	TRBJ2-5	CASSLEIGVLETQYF
TRBV5-4	TRBJ1-3	CASSSTGEKRNTIYF
TRBV6-6	TRBJ1-3	CASSPTTEYSGNTIYF
TRBV6-4	TRBJ2-3	CASSVASGGPASTDTQYF
TRBV18	TRBJ2-1	CASSPQGANEQFF
TRBV5-3	TRBJ2-2	CAGPGGAANTGELFF
TRBV27	TRBJ2-2	CASSLSRLAVNTGELFF
TRBV6-5	TRBJ2-7	CASSYRDRAYEQYF
TRBV28	TRBJ1-4	CASSPGDRSNEKLFF
TRBV7-8	TRBJ1-2	CASSEQGANYGYTF
TRBV18	TRBJ1-2	CASSQQDRYGYTF
TRBV5-1	TRBJ2-2	CASSLVDSGGGELFF
TRBV20-1	TRBJ1-2	CSASSRDGYTF
TRBV6-8	TRBJ2-5	CASSLPPWWETQYF
TRBV5-1	TRBJ1-2	CASSLAGERGYTF
TRBV7-9	TRBJ2-1	CASSLTPMAGVEQFF
TRBV5-1	TRBJ1-1	CASSLDIGGNTEAFF
TRBV3-1/TRBV3-2	TRBJ1-4	CASSRAATNEKLFF